Sequencing of this T cell receptor beta chain was carried out in a study of blood T cell repertoires in COVID-19. The overall study: Acute and convalescent COVID-19 samples came from the United States, Italy and Spain. PBMCs, B-cell-depleted T cells, or T cells were the source of the cDNA or gDNA that made up the material.

In the original processing: Reference gene primer amplification yielded estimated nucleated cell counts. Assay: immunoSEQ multiplex PCR; the TCRdb copy retains only in-frame clones and omits some. V and J calls and clone size are as listed in that table; D and trimming were resolved from the DNA. The table records around 230,000 clones, about nine tenths of them present only once. The CDR3 is 15 residues long. CDR1 and CDR2 from the germline V gene are LGHDT and YNNKEL (reference sequence). V lost 4 bases and J lost 3; bases outside the gene matches: 3. The sequence was obtained from a man aged 60-69 years who had recovered from COVID-19. The chain has TRBV3-1 (or the pseudogene TRBV3-2) and TRBJ2-1, with TRBD1 matching 10 bases. The source material was peripheral blood. The CDR3 sequence: CASSRDRGYYNEQFF. The CDR3 region has the DNA TGTGCCAGCAGCCGGGACAGGGGCTACTACAATGAGCAGTTCTTC.